These 25 T cell receptor beta chains were sequenced from one sample in a study of CD8 T cells in ankylosing spondylitis (dated by TCRdb to 2016 to 2017). The paper's findings and limits, for the study overall: Blood from ankylosing spondylitis patients appeared to be characterized by a TCR beta motif made up of under 10 highly homologous amino acid variants.

What these receptors recognize is not known. Libraries were made using 5' RACE. The instrument was an Illumina HiSeq 2500. Starting from the raw public reads, TCRdb applied fastp trimming at Q25, assembled clones with MiXCR and retained in-frame beta chains. Merged by CDR3 protein, the rows form single entries marked with the most common genes and DNA. Across this sample there are fewer than 550,000 distinct CDR3 sequences, with 5.3% seen only once. Together, the top ten hold approximately 4% of the sample. Sequencing input: blood, either unsorted or a sorted T cell fraction (not recorded which). The source is a male donor with ankylosing spondylitis.

This clonotype appeared many times. This rearrangement joins TRBV7-9 to TRBJ2-7; D uncertain. The CDR3 is 15 amino acids. The germline V and J ends were trimmed by 5 bases and 8 bases, with 22 bases remaining between them. Germline V gene sequence: CDR1 SEHNR, CDR2 FQNEAQ (reference sequence). CDR3 sequence reads: CASSPTSAGVLKQYF. In DNA, the CDR3 is TGTGCCAGCAGCCCAACCTCGGCTGGGGTGTTGAAGCAGTACTTC.

In this sample, this clonotype turned up many times. The rearrangement uses TRBV9 and TRBJ2-1; D uncertain. Germline V CDR1 and CDR2: SGDLS, YYNGEE. Trimming removed 4 bases from V and 9 bases from J, with 20 bases in between. The CDR3 spans 15 residues. Written as DNA, the CDR3 is TGTGCCAGCAGCACCCCGGAGAGGCCCCCCGCTGAGCAGTTCTTC. This codes for CASSTPERPPAEQFF.

This clonotype was observed many times. This chain uses TRBV12-3 or TRBV12-4 with TRBJ1-3; no reliable D call. V lost 5 bases and J 0 bases, leaving 14 bases between the germline ends. There are 16 residues in the CDR3. The CDR3 sequence is CASSTTPASSGNTIYF. CDR3 in DNA: TGTGCCAGCAGTACCACTCCTGCCAGCTCTGGAAACACCATATATTTT.

The chain links TRBV21-1 to TRBJ2-7. TRBV21-1 is marked as a pseudogene. CDR3 length: 12 residues. The CDR3 sequence is CASSTYSYEQYF. The CDR3 DNA is TGTGCCAGCAGCACCTACTCCTACGAGCAGTACTTC.

A few counts support this clonotype. V and J are TRBV6-2 or TRBV6-3 and TRBJ2-7, with D perhaps matching TRBD1 or TRBD2 (6 bases each). Trimming took 2 bases from V and 3 from J, leaving 11 bases between them. This CDR3 comprises 14 residues. Germline V CDR1 and CDR2: MNHEY, SVGEGT. The CDR3 spells CASSYGGTLYEQYF. The CDR3 nucleotides are TGTGCCAGCAGTTACGGCGGGACACTCTACGAGCAGTACTTC.

The table lists this clonotype with many counts. J is TRBJ1-2 and V is TRBV5-1; D gene uncertain. The CDR3 spans 13 residues. V lost 0 bases and J 7 bases, leaving 10 bases between the germline ends. Germline values: CDR1 SGHRS, CDR2 YFSETQ. CDR3 DNA sequence: TGCGCCAGCAGCTTGGTCGGGTGGTCTGGCTACACCTTC. Translated, it gives CASSLVGWSGYTF.

The sample holds many counts of this clonotype. The CDR3 sequence is CASSQTGTPLPQHF. CDR3 coding DNA: TGCGCCAGCAGCCAGACCGGGACGCCTCTTCCCCAGCATTTT. V and J are TRBV4-1 and TRBJ1-5; tentative D call: TRBD1 (5 bases). The CDR3 extends over 14 amino acids. The germline CDR1 and CDR2 sequences are MGHRA and YSYEKL. With 3 bases removed from V and 10 bases from J, the gap between germline ends came to 16 bases.

This clonotype showed up many times. The chain carries TRBV10-3 and TRBJ2-1; no definite D call. The CDR3 runs 12 residues. The V gene lost 8 bases and the J gene lost 4 bases, with 9 bases spanning the gap. Germline CDR1 and CDR2: ENHRY and SYGVKD. CDR3 in amino acids: CAIGEQYNEQFF. The CDR3 DNA is TGTGCCATCGGGGAACAGTACAATGAGCAGTTCTTC.

Many counts were recorded for this clonotype. The chain is built from TRBV5-1 and TRBJ2-1; D gene unclear. CDR3 length: 15 amino acids. Germline V gives CDR1 SGHRS, CDR2 YFSETQ. Trimming removed 1 base from V and 2 bases from J, with 10 bases in between. CDR3: CASSLLAGPYNEQFF. The CDR3 DNA reads as TGCGCCAGCAGCTTGTTGGCAGGACCCTACAATGAGCAGTTCTTC.

This clonotype was counted ten times or more. The chain links TRBV5-1 to TRBJ1-1; TRBD1 might be the D (6 bases). The CDR3 runs to 12 residues. CDR1 SGHRS and CDR2 YFSETQ come from the germline V gene. V was cut by 6 bases and J by 6 bases, with 12 bases left in between. CDR3 sequence reads: CASKGQRAEAFF. In DNA form, the CDR3 reads TGCGCCAGCAAAGGACAGCGGGCTGAAGCTTTCTTT.

This clonotype has a count of ten or more. This CDR3 is CAISNREHYGYTF. As DNA, the CDR3 is TGTGCCATTTCAAACAGGGAGCACTATGGCTACACCTTC. The chain is built from TRBV28 and TRBJ1-2, with D tentatively TRBD1 (6 bases). V shed 10 bases and J shed 3 bases, with 15 bases lying between them. This CDR3 has 13 residues. Germline V lookup: CDR1 MDHEN, CDR2 SYDVKM.

Only a few counts were recorded for this clonotype. The chain uses TRBV5-1 and TRBJ2-7; possibly TRBD1 for D (5 bases). The CDR3 covers 16 residues. CDR1 and CDR2 from the germline V gene are SGHRS and YFSETQ. The V gene lost 4 bases and the J gene lost 1 base, with 18 bases spanning the gap. CDR3: CASSPPGVRASYEQYF. The DNA of the CDR3 is TGCGCCAGCAGCCCCCCCGGTGTCAGGGCTTCCTACGAGCAGTACTTC.

This clonotype has ten or more counts. The V and J genes are TRBV4-2 and TRBJ1-6; 9 bases agree with TRBD1. The germline gives CDR1 LGHNA, CDR2 YNFKEQ. Trimming cost V 4 bases and J 10 bases; bases outside gene matches: 5. The CDR3 sequence is 14 residues long. The CDR3 spells CASSRDRVQSPLHF. For the CDR3, the DNA is TGTGCCAGCAGCCGGGACAGGGTGCAATCACCCCTCCACTTT.

The sample holds many counts of this clonotype. This chain connects TRBV5-1 to TRBJ2-5, with D tentatively TRBD2 (5 bases). V was trimmed by 3 bases and J by 0 bases, leaving 12 bases between them. In germline, CDR1 is SGHRS, CDR2 YFSETQ. The CDR3 runs 15 residues. The CDR3: CASSSGAAYQETQYF. CDR3 coding DNA: TGCGCCAGCAGCTCTGGAGCGGCGTACCAAGAGACCCAGTACTTC.

This clonotype was seen many times. The chain links TRBV9 to TRBJ2-5, with D tentatively TRBD1 or TRBD2 (6 bases each). V was clipped by 0 bases and J by 5 bases, with 11 bases between them. CDR1 is SGDLS, CDR2 YYNGEE, per germline. The CDR3 totals 14 residues. CDR3 protein: CASSVGGGKETQYF. The CDR3 coding sequence is TGTGCCAGCAGCGTAGGAGGGGGGAAGGAGACCCAGTACTTC.

This clonotype has a count of ten or more. The chain links TRBV6-1 to TRBJ2-7, with TRBD1 matching over 12 bases. This CDR3 contains 16 residues. J was trimmed by 0 bases and V by 6 bases; bases with no gene match: 6. The V gene's germline CDR1 is MNHNS and CDR2 SASEGT. CDR3 DNA sequence: TGTGCCAGCAGGGGGACAGGGGGCCAGAGCTCCTACGAGCAGTACTTC. It yields the protein CASRGTGGQSSYEQYF.

In this sample, this clonotype turned up many times. The rearrangement uses TRBV6-1 and TRBJ1-5; 8 bases line up with TRBD1. This CDR3 is built from 15 residues. Germline CDR1 reads MNHNS; CDR2 reads SASEGT. The J segment lost 5 bases and the V segment lost 5 bases, leaving 8 bases of the junction unmatched. CDR3 in DNA: TGTGCCAGCAGTCCTACAGGGGGAGGGTATCAGCCCCAGCATTTT. This gives the protein CASSPTGGGYQPQHF.

This clonotype was observed at least ten times. The chain uses TRBV7-9 and TRBJ2-7; D is unresolved. V lost 5 bases, J lost 0 bases, and 8 bases lay in between. The CDR3 loop spans 13 amino acids. Germline V gene lookup returns CDR1 SEHNR and CDR2 FQNEAQ (reference sequence). CDR3 residues: CASSGTSSYEQYF. In DNA form, the CDR3 reads TGTGCCAGCAGCGGTACGAGCTCCTACGAGCAGTACTTC.

In its sample, this clonotype was seen many times. This rearrangement joins TRBV29-1 to TRBJ2-7; 12 bases are shared with TRBD2. Germline trimming cut 0 bases from V and 3 bases from J; bases unmatched to any gene: 6. The CDR3 is made up of 16 amino acids. From germline, CDR1 is SQVTM and CDR2 ANQGSEA. The CDR3 is CSVEDLTSGGIYEQYF. The CDR3, as DNA: TGCAGCGTTGAAGATCTGACTAGCGGGGGAATCTACGAGCAGTACTTC.

In its sample, this clonotype was seen many times. The gene calls are TRBV24-1 and TRBJ2-5; the match to TRBD2 covers 11 bases. V shed 5 bases and J 5 bases; nucleotides not matched to a gene: 6. The CDR3 is 15 amino acids. Germline CDR1 is KGHDR and CDR2 is SFDVKD. CDR3 region: CATSAGLAGGETQYF. In DNA form, the CDR3 reads TGTGCCACCAGTGCCGGACTAGCGGGCGGGGAGACCCAGTACTTC.

A few counts support this clonotype. The rearrangement links TRBV19 to TRBJ1-2; D gene unclear. This CDR3 is 14 amino acids long. In germline, CDR1 is LNHDA, CDR2 SQIVND (reference sequence). With 7 bases removed from V and 2 bases from J, the gap between germline ends came to 14 bases. The CDR3 reads CASTESGRNYGYTF. DNA of the CDR3: TGTGCCAGTACCGAGTCCGGACGGAACTATGGCTACACCTTC.

In its sample, this clonotype was seen many times. V is TRBV5-1 and J is TRBJ1-6; 7 nucleotides align to TRBD1. There are 13 residues in the CDR3. Germline CDR1 reads SGHRS; CDR2 reads YFSETQ. Trimming removed 4 bases from V and 9 bases from J; junction bases left unmatched: 4. CDR3 sequence (DNA): TGCGCCAGCAGCCCGACAGGGATTTCACCCCTCCACTTT. Translating gives CASSPTGISPLHF.

This clonotype was observed many times. The chain uses TRBV29-1 and TRBJ1-1, with D unclear. Germline V gives CDR1 SQVTM, CDR2 ANQGSEA. CDR3 length equals 13 residues. V was pared by 4 bases and J by 1 base, with 10 bases between. CDR3 bases: TGCAGCGTTGGCAGTCCCGGGAACACTGAAGCTTTCTTT. Its protein is CSVGSPGNTEAFF.

The chain has TRBV20-1 and TRBJ2-1; unclear D gene. The CDR3 is made up of 14 amino acids. The germline gives CDR1 DFQATT, CDR2 SNEGSKA (reference sequence). V was clipped by 1 base and J by 9 bases, with 16 bases between them. The CDR3 nucleotides are TGCAGTGCTAGAGTGGATAGGAGCGTTCCTGAGCAGTTCTTC. It translates to CSARVDRSVPEQFF.

Ten or more counts support this clonotype. This rearrangement joins TRBV9 to TRBJ2-2; possibly TRBD2 for D (6 bases). V lost 3 bases to trimming and J lost 4 bases, with 16 bases between them. The germline gives CDR1 SGDLS, CDR2 YYNGEE. CDR3 length equals 16 residues. CDR3 loop: CASSGGTLLITGELFF. The CDR3 nucleotides read TGTGCCAGCAGCGGCGGGACTTTGCTAATCACCGGGGAGCTGTTTTTT.